Sequencing of this T cell receptor beta chain was carried out in a study of T cells in Graves' hyperthyroidism and ophthalmopathy (dated by TCRdb to the late 2010s). Regarding the research as a whole: Peripheral blood was collected at initial diagnosis, before any treatment. Once sampling was done, hyperthyroidism patients were given methimazole at a starting dose of 30 mg daily, whereas ophthalmopathy patients were given high-dose intravenous methylprednisolone. For training and testing, the roughly 97 patients in the discovery cohort were randomly divided in a 7:3 ratio. To identify distinguishing TCR V-J signatures, a discovery cohort of about 100 patients was used, comprising 40 to 45 with Graves' ophthalmopathy and about 59 with stable Graves' hyperthyroidism. An independent validation cohort of about 19 hyperthyroidism patients and 17 patients who later progressed to ophthalmopathy tested prospective prediction of ophthalmopathy. The study also compared thyroid tissue and blood T-cell repertoires from five or six Graves' hyperthyroidism patients. TCR Vbeta CDR3 sequencing of 130 to 150 peripheral blood samples (43 ophthalmopathy, some 75 hyperthyroidism and roughly 17 progressor patients) is reported in the paper.

V lost 0 bases and J lost 11 bases; the stretch between them is 14 bases long. Including cysteine and phenylalanine, the CDR3 has 15 amino acids. The sequence is cut down to CDR3 DNA, 45 bases in frame from base 1. CDR1 LGHDT and CDR2 YNNKEL were looked up in the germline V gene (reference sequence). Hyperthyroidism patients were aged 18 to 65 years and newly diagnosed, with disease duration of less than 2 months. The study excluded patients with uncontrolled infections, other autoimmune diseases, pregnancy or lactation. Clinical symptoms, serum thyroxine and TRAb, thyroid ultrasound, and orbital computed tomography formed the basis for the diagnoses. Blood from progressor patients was collected at the time of first diagnosis with hyperthyroidism, before any ophthalmopathy symptoms had appeared. Ficoll-Paque density gradient centrifugation was used to isolate PBMCs from approximately 10 ml of fresh peripheral blood. Progressor patients were first diagnosed with Graves' hyperthyroidism and then developed ophthalmopathy during follow-up. Total RNA was extracted with Trizol reagent, and quality was checked on an Agilent 2100 Bioanalyzer.

A remark on this clonotype: No cognate antigen has been identified for it. The record has no base qualities; no much larger clone is one base away.

Results the study describes overall, beyond this receptor: In validation, progression to ophthalmopathy was predicted by the model with 70.59% sensitivity and roughly 72% specificity, a median of roughly six months before onset. Ophthalmopathy was separated from stable hyperthyroidism by a 13 V-J signature model, with 85% to 90% sensitivity and 81% to 82% specificity obtained in cross-validation and 80%/75% obtained in testing. Most expanded thyroid clonotypes (frequency above 0.001) were also detected in blood, suggesting blood repertoires may reflect thyroid immune responses. Sample size was not statistically predetermined, and investigators were not blinded to group allocation.

The TCR beta CDR3 regions were amplified from RNA transcripts. The first round of RT-PCR for the TCR CDR3 was performed with the HTBI primer set and the Qiagen OneStep RT-PCR kit. A second multiplex PCR round built the libraries, followed by size selection and purification. Paired-end sequencing of the libraries was performed with 100 bp reads on an Illumina HiSeq2000. The source study handled its data this way. Raw data were processed with SOAPnuke, discarding reads with adapters, uncalled bases, mean Phred below 15, or no exact constant-primer or identifier match. COPE v1.2.5 was used to merge the high-quality paired reads, and each unique nucleotide sequence was defined as a clonotype. MiTCR v1.1 was used to align clonotypes to the IMGT TRBV, TRBD and TRBJ reference segments. The analysis was restricted to V-J combinations with a frequency above 0.0001, which together covered 99.2% of the repertoires. The TCS score was defined as the ratio of F50 (clonal expansion) to E x V (chaos), calculated using BLOSUM62-based TCRdist between CDR3 peptides within each V-J. Welch's t-statistics and random forest reduced just over 500 V-J features to about 13, which were used in a naive Bayes classifier (R e1071). In TCRdb, the public reads were trimmed at Q25 with fastp and aligned with MiXCR, with productive beta chains retained. A single entry per CDR3 protein holds the most common genes and DNA from its merged rows. TCRdb, not the authors, supplied the V and J calls. In all, the sample holds about 360,000 distinct CDR3 sequences, and 13% of those were seen once. The ten largest clones represent 20% to 25% of the sample.

Recombination connected TRBV3-1 to TRBJ1-6; the D gene identity is not certain. This receptor was obtained from a man younger than 40 with Graves' hyperthyroidism that later progressed to Graves' ophthalmopathy. Sequencing input: blood. This receptor has the CDR3 CASSQDYLSGPPLHF. The DNA is as follows: TGTGCCAGCAGCCAAGATTACCTCTCCGGACCACCCCTCCACTTT.